This paragraph covers one TCR beta chain sequence. The antigen is undetermined. The record originates from a study of TIL therapy for anti-PD-1-resistant metastatic lung cancer. Whole-study results and caveats: Compared with baseline intratumoral T cells, expanded TIL cultures were more clonal and less diverse (roughly 6.3% vs 31%). Patients were highly selected, enriched for treatment-naive, never-smoker and oncogene-addicted cases.

Specified time point: pre-treatment sample, taken before nivolumab and TIL therapy. Pleural nodules or supraclavicular lymph nodes made up most of the excised metastases sampled. From germline, CDR1 is LGHDT and CDR2 YNNKEL (reference sequence). The CDR3 loop spans 14 amino acids. Losses at the gene ends were 4 bases for V and 5 bases for J; bases not matched to a gene: 4. The immunoSEQ assay was v3. The data were produced by immunoSEQ multiplex PCR, yet TCRdb's version contains in-frame clones alone and is incomplete. In the table there are approximately 95,000 clones, about 71% of which are singletons.

This chain uses TRBV3-1 (or the pseudogene TRBV3-2) with TRBJ2-3; 9 bases map to TRBD2. The TCR was taken from a person between 25 and 80 years old with non-small cell lung cancer. The sequences come from tumor tissue, collected at baseline. The CDR3 coding sequence is TGTGCCAGCAGCCCGCGGGGGGGCAAAGATACGCAGTATTTT. Translation: CASSPRGGKDTQYF.